This passage covers 20 T cell receptor beta chains from one sample sequenced in a study of T cell changes during pregnancy in multiple sclerosis. Using immunoSEQ multiplex PCR, the repertoire was profiled, and TCRdb retains in-frame clones only, with some absent. The sample includes 100,000 or so clones, approximately 95% of them seen just once. The source was peripheral blood, collected after pregnancy. Receptors originate from a female donor in good health, enrolled as a control in a pregnancy study.

The CDR3 DNA is TGCGCCAGCAGCCTCGCGAGCGAGCAGTACTTC. Its translation: CASSLASEQYF. This chain uses TRBV5-1 with TRBJ2-7; D gene uncertain. The CDR3 has 11 amino acids. Trimming removed 4 bases from V and 6 bases from J, with 8 bases in between. Germline V CDR1 and CDR2: SGHRS, YFSETQ.

For this clone: At one of its ends the junction is not consistent with the germline gene, which may arise from a read error. CDR3 bases: TGTGCCAGCACCTTGGGGCGGGAGGTGGGGCGCGAGCAGTTCTTC. Its protein product is CASTLGREVGREQFF. V usage is TRBV5-4 and J usage is TRBJ2-1, with TRBD2 identical over 8 bases. This CDR3 comprises 15 residues. Germline V lookup: CDR1 SGHNT, CDR2 YYREEE (reference sequence).

The V and J genes are TRBV5-1 and TRBJ1-5, with TRBD1 identical over 7 bases. V lost 0 bases to trimming and J lost 2 bases; unmatched junction nucleotides: 5. This CDR3 comprises 16 residues. CDR1 and CDR2 from the germline V gene are SGHRS and YFSETQ. DNA of the CDR3: TGCGCCAGCAGCTTGGGAACAGGGGACGGCAATCAGCCCCAGCATTTT. Translated, it gives CASSLGTGDGNQPQHF.

The chain recombines TRBV28 with TRBJ2-7; a weak D match, TRBD1 (6 bases). The CDR3 covers 14 residues. CDR1 and CDR2 from the germline V gene are MDHEN and SYDVKM. Trimming left V 3 bases short and J 0 bases short, with 9 bases between. CDR3 DNA sequence: TGTGCCAGCAGTTTGGGGGACAACTCCTACGAGCAGTACTTC. Its translation: CASSLGDNSYEQYF.

The V call is TRBV2, the J call TRBJ2-1, with TRBD2 matching over 12 bases. Germline CDR1 and CDR2: SNHLY and FYNNEI. This CDR3 spans 15 amino acids. V dropped 3 bases and J dropped 7; count of bases not matched to a gene: 4. CDR3 sequence: CASSDGLAGGNEQFF. CDR3 DNA: TGTGCCAGCAGTGACGGGCTAGCGGGAGGGAATGAGCAGTTCTTC.

The chain is built from TRBV7-2 and TRBJ2-3, with 8 bases that match TRBD1. With 4 bases clipped from V and 2 bases from J, the junction kept 8 bases outside the gene matches. Per germline, CDR1 SGHTA and CDR2 FQGNSA. This CDR3 is built from 16 residues. CDR3 amino acids: CASSSGQGPYTDTQYF. As DNA, the CDR3 is TGTGCCAGCAGCTCAGGACAGGGACCTTACACAGATACGCAGTATTTT.

The chain carries TRBV28 and TRBJ1-4; TRBD1 aligns across 8 bases. CDR1 and CDR2 (germline): MDHEN, SYDVKM. This CDR3 has 16 residues. The ends lost 4 bases at V and 2 bases at J; junction bases unmatched: 6. CDR3 bases: TGTGCCAGCAGTTCCCCCAGGGGGCAGACTAATGAAAAACTGTTTTTT. Translated, it gives CASSSPRGQTNEKLFF.

V and J are TRBV4-1 and TRBJ2-3, with 9 bases fitting TRBD1. Trimming at V came to 0 bases and at J to 4 bases, leaving 8 bases not matched to a gene. Germline V gene lookup returns CDR1 MGHRA and CDR2 YSYEKL. The CDR3 spans 17 residues. As DNA, the CDR3 is TGCGCCAGCAGCCAAGATGAGGAGGGACAGGGCGCAGATACGCAGTATTTT. It codes for CASSQDEEGQGADTQYF.

The chain uses TRBV7-2 and TRBJ2-7; 7 bases align to TRBD1. The V and J ends lost 6 bases and 0 bases, in that order; junction bases with no gene match: 2. CDR1 and CDR2 (germline): SGHTA, FQGNSA. The CDR3 has 13 amino acids. CDR3 amino acids: CASSTGDSYEQYF. The CDR3 DNA follows: TGTGCCAGCAGTACAGGGGACTCCTACGAGCAGTACTTC.

This clone is a singleton in its sample. The V and J genes are TRBV10-3 and TRBJ1-5; tentatively, D is TRBD1 (5 bases). CDR3 length: 15 residues. Germline-derived CDR1 and CDR2 are ENHRY and SYGVKD. V was shortened by 6 bases and J by 4 bases, with 16 bases between the two germline ends. CDR3 coding DNA: TGTGCCATCAGAGGACCCGAAGGGGAAAATCAGCCCCAGCATTTT. Residues: CAIRGPEGENQPQHF.

The CDR3 reads CAISEETGWELFF. The CDR3, as DNA: TGTGCCATCAGTGAGGAGACAGGGTGGGAGCTGTTTTTT. The chain combines TRBV10-3 with TRBJ2-2, with TRBD1 matching 7 bases. The germline V gene encodes CDR1 ENHRY and CDR2 SYGVKD. CDR3 length: 13 amino acids. V gave up 2 bases and J gave up 9 bases; unmatched junction bases: 3.

This chain joins TRBV27 and TRBJ1-1, with 7 bases fitting TRBD1. From germline, CDR1 is MNHEY and CDR2 SMNVEV (reference sequence). The CDR3 runs 13 residues. Trimming cost V 4 bases and J 1 base; bases outside gene matches: 0. This CDR3 reads CASSWDRNTEAFF. CDR3 DNA sequence: TGTGCCAGCAGTTGGGACAGGAACACTGAAGCTTTCTTT.

The chain joins TRBV5-1 to TRBJ1-5; no firm D call. Germline V gives CDR1 SGHRS, CDR2 YFSETQ. CDR3 length: 15 amino acids. The germline V and J ends were trimmed by 0 bases and 3 bases, with 10 bases remaining between them. CDR3 bases: TGCGCCAGCAGCTTGGAGGCGGGTTCCAATCAGCCCCAGCATTTT. This sequence encodes CASSLEAGSNQPQHF.

The sample holds one count of this clone. The genes are TRBV28 and TRBJ2-7; 11 nucleotides match TRBD2. J was trimmed by 2 bases and V by 4 bases; bases with no gene match: 10. The germline V gene has CDR1 MDHEN and CDR2 SYDVKM. The CDR3 spans 17 residues. CDR3 sequence reads: CASSSREGLAVTYEQYF. As DNA, the CDR3 is TGTGCCAGCAGTTCCCGGGAGGGACTAGCGGTTACCTACGAGCAGTACTTC.

This clone was picked up one time. The rearrangement links TRBV4-2 to TRBJ1-4, with 7 nucleotides matching TRBD1. This CDR3 comprises 15 residues. Germline V CDR1 and CDR2: LGHNA, YNFKEQ. After removal of 0 bases from V and 4 bases from J, the junction contained 2 bases not matched to a gene. The CDR3 loop reads CASSQDTGVNEKLFF. CDR3 nucleotide sequence: TGTGCCAGCAGCCAAGACACAGGGGTTAATGAAAAACTGTTTTTT.

As DNA, the CDR3 is TGTGCCAGCAGCCAGGGACAGCCTCACACTGAAGCTTTCTTT. This gives the protein CASSQGQPHTEAFF. The chain employs TRBV7-2 and TRBJ1-1; 7 nucleotides line up with TRBD1. V lost 5 bases, J lost 3 bases, and 6 bases stayed unmatched. The CDR3 runs to 14 residues. Germline CDR1 SGHTA, CDR2 FQGNSA.

The V and J genes are TRBV9 and TRBJ2-5; TRBD2 aligns across 13 bases. The CDR3 contains 16 residues. V lost 3 bases, J lost 5 bases, and 7 bases stayed unmatched. CDR1 SGDLS and CDR2 YYNGEE come from the germline V gene. CDR3 nucleotides: TGTGCCAGCAGCGGGACTAGCGGGAGAACCCGCGAGACCCAGTACTTC. Its protein is CASSGTSGRTRETQYF.

The chain recombines TRBV5-1 with TRBJ2-2; 7 nucleotides match TRBD2. CDR1 SGHRS and CDR2 YFSETQ come from the germline V gene. J gave up 2 bases and V 4 bases, and 2 bases lay outside the gene matches. This CDR3 is 14 amino acids long. The CDR3 spells CASSTSVNTGELFF. The CDR3 DNA is TGCGCCAGCAGCACTAGCGTCAACACCGGGGAGCTGTTTTTT.

This chain joins TRBV5-1 and TRBJ2-2; D perhaps matches TRBD1 (5 bases). The V gene's germline CDR1 is SGHRS and CDR2 YFSETQ. The germline V and J ends were trimmed by 0 bases and 4 bases, with 10 bases remaining between them. The CDR3 spans 15 residues. As DNA, the CDR3 is TGCGCCAGCAGCTTGGAAGGGGCGGTCACCGGGGAGCTGTTTTTT. Translated: CASSLEGAVTGELFF.

The rearrangement links TRBV5-1 to TRBJ2-6; a possible D gene is TRBD1 (5 bases). The V end was cut by 3 bases, the J end by 2 bases, with 9 bases between. The CDR3 runs to 15 residues. Per the germline V gene, CDR1 is SGHRS and CDR2 is YFSETQ. In DNA form, the CDR3 reads TGCGCCAGCAGCTCAGCAGGGACTGGGGCCAACGTCCTGACTTTC. This gives the protein CASSSAGTGANVLTF.